Each of the 6 T cell receptor beta chains below was sequenced from the same sample in a study of regulatory T cells in long-lasting Graves disease. The time point is: persistent/refractory GD, antithyroid drugs over 5 years with positive TRAb. PBMC-extracted RNA yielded the TCR library. Researchers made TCR beta libraries by using iRepertoire HTBI primers and running Arm-PCR on CDR3 regions. TCRdb fed the multiplex PCR reads into MiXCR, producing one record per CDR3 protein. The data show about 400,000 distinct CDR3 sequences, with about 20% seen just once and around 21% held by the top ten. The source material was peripheral blood mononuclear cells (PBMCs), sampled when the disease was refractory, from a patient treated with antithyroid drugs. The receptors derive from a female donor with Graves disease.

There are a few counts of this clonotype. With only one base between it and a far larger clone, this is likely a read error. The V call is TRBV12-3 or TRBV12-4, the J call TRBJ2-5, with D hard to call. The CDR3 runs to 11 residues. CDR3 amino acids: CASSSQGTQYF. The CDR3 nucleotides read TGTGCCAGCAGTTCCCAAGGGACCCAGTACTTC.

In this sample, this clonotype turned up once. A much larger clonotype is one base distant, so this may be a read error. The chain uses TRBV19 and TRBJ1-1; the D gene is possibly TRBD1 (6 bases). V shed 4 bases and J shed 4 bases, with 13 bases lying between them. Germline loops: CDR1 LNHDA, CDR2 SQIVND (reference sequence). CDR3 length equals 14 residues. The CDR3 DNA follows: TGTGCCAGTAGTACACAGGGATCTCGCACTGAAGCTTTCTTT. This sequence encodes CASSTQGSRTEAFF.

The gene calls are TRBV4-1 and TRBJ2-7; 7 positions agree with TRBD1. The CDR3 covers 15 residues. J gave up 4 bases and V 3 bases, and 9 bases lay outside the gene matches. Germline CDR1 MGHRA, CDR2 YSYEKL. This chain's CDR3 is CASSQEQGKAYEQYF. The CDR3 DNA follows: TGCGCCAGCAGCCAGGAACAGGGGAAGGCGTACGAGCAGTACTTC.

This clonotype was counted once. The CDR3 sequence is CASSRDRGSSTDTQYF. The CDR3, as DNA: TGTGCCAGCAGCCGGGACAGGGGCTCCAGCACAGATACGCAGTATTTT. V usage is TRBV28 and J usage is TRBJ2-3; 10 nucleotides align to TRBD1. Per the germline V gene, CDR1 is MDHEN and CDR2 is SYDVKM. The V and J ends lost 6 bases and 0 bases, in that order; junction bases with no gene match: 6. The CDR3 extends over 16 amino acids.

As concerns this clonotype: The CDR3 does not close with the conserved phenylalanine or tryptophan, likely indicating a read error. V is TRBV11-2 and J is TRBJ2-7; D call uncertain. Trimming stripped 4 bases from V and 3 bases from J, with 4 bases between. The CDR3 runs to 11 residues. Germline-derived CDR1 and CDR2 are SGHAT and FQNNGV. CDR3: CASSSVYEQYS. Here the CDR3 DNA reads TGTGCCAGCAGCTCGGTCTACGAGCAGTACTCC.

The table lists this clonotype with a few counts. The rearrangement links TRBV6-2 or TRBV6-3 to TRBJ2-5; D is uncertain. Germline CDR1 reads MNHEY; CDR2 reads SVGEGT. V lost 0 bases and J 0 bases, leaving 8 bases between the germline ends. This CDR3 spans 15 amino acids. The CDR3 loop is CASSYSAAYQETQYF. Written as DNA, the CDR3 is TGTGCCAGCAGTTACTCTGCGGCGTACCAAGAGACCCAGTACTTC.